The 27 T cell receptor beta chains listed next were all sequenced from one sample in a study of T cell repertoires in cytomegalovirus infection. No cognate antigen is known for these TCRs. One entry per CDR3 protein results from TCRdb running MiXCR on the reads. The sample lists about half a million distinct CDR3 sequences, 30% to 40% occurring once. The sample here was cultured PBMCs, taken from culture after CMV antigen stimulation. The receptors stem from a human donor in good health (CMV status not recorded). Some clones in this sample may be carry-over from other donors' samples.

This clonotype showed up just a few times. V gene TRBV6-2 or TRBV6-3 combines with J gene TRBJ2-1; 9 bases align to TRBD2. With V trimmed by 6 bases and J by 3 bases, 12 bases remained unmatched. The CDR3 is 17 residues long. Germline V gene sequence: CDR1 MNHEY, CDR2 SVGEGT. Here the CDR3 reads CASSHPRLAELYNEQFF. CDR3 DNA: TGTGCCAGCAGCCACCCGCGACTAGCGGAACTCTACAATGAGCAGTTCTTC.

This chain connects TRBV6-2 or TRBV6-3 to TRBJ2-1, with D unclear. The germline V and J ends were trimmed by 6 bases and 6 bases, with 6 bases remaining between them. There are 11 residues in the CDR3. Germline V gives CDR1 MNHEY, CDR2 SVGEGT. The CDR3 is CASRKINEQFF. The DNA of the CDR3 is TGTGCCAGCAGAAAAATCAATGAGCAGTTCTTC.

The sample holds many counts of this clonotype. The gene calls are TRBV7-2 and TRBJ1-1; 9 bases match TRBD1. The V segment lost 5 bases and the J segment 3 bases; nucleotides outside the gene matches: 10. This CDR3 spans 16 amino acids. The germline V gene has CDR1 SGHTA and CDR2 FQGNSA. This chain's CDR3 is CASSTGQGARDTEAFF. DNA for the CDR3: TGTGCCAGCAGCACGGGACAGGGTGCTAGAGACACTGAAGCTTTCTTT.

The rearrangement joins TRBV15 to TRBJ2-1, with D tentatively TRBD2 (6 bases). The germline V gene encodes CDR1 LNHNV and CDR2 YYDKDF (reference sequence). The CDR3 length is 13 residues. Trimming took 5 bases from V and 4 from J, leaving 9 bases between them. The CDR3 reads CATSGGIYNEQFF. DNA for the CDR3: TGTGCCACCAGCGGGGGGATATACAATGAGCAGTTCTTC.

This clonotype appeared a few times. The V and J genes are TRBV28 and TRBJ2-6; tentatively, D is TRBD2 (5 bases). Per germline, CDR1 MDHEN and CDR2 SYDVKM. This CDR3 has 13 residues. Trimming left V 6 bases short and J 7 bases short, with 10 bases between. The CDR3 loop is CASRPTGANVLTF. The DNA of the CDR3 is TGTGCCAGCAGACCTACGGGAGCCAACGTCCTGACTTTC.

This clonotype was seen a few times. The CDR3 region is CATSAQEPGWGTDTQYF. The CDR3 region has the DNA TGTGCCACCAGTGCGCAAGAACCGGGATGGGGCACAGATACGCAGTATTTT. V and J are TRBV24-1 and TRBJ2-3; TRBD2 is a possible D gene (5 bases). The ends were cut back, 5 bases at V and 1 base at J, with 18 bases in the middle. Germline V gene lookup returns CDR1 KGHDR and CDR2 SFDVKD. CDR3 length: 17 amino acids.

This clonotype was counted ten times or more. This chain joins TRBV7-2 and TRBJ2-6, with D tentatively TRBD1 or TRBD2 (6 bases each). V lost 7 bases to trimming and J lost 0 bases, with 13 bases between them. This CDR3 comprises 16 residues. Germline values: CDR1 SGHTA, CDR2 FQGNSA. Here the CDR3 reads CASTQGGLSGANVLTF. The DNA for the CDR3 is TGTGCCAGCACCCAAGGGGGGCTCTCTGGGGCCAACGTCCTGACTTTC.

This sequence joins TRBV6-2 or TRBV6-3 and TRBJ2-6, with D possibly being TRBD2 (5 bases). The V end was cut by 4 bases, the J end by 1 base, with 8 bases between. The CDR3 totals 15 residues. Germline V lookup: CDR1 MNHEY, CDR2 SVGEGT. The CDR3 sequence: CASSFRGSGANVLTF. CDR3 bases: TGTGCCAGCAGTTTTCGAGGGTCTGGGGCCAACGTCCTGACTTTC.

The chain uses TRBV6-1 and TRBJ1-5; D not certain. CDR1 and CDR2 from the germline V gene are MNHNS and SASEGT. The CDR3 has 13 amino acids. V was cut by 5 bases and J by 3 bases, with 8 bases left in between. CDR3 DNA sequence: TGTGCCAGCAGTCCCAGTAACAATCAGCCCCAGCATTTT. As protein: CASSPSNNQPQHF.

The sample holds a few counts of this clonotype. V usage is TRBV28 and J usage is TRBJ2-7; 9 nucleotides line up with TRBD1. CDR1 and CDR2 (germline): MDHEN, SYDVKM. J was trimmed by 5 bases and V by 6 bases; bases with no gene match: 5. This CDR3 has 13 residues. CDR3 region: CASRDRGGNEQYF. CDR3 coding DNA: TGTGCCAGCAGGGACAGGGGCGGCAACGAGCAGTACTTC.

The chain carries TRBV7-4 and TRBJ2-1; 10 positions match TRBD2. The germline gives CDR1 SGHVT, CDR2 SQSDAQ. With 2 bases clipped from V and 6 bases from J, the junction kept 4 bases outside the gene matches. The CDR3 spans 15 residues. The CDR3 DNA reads TGTGCCAGCAGCTTACCGGCTAGCGGGAGCAATGAGCAGTTCTTC. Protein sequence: CASSLPASGSNEQFF.

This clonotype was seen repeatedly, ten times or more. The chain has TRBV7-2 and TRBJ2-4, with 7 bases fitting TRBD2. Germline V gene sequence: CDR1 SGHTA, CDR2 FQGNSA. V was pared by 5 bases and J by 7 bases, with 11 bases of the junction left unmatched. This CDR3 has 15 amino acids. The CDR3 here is CASSQTIAGPNIQYF. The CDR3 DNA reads TGTGCCAGCAGCCAAACCATAGCGGGTCCTAACATTCAGTACTTC.

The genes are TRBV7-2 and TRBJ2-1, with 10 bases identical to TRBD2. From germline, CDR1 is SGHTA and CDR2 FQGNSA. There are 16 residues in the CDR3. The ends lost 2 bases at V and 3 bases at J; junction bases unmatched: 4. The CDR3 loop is CASSLSGLAVYNEQFF. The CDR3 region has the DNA TGTGCCAGCAGCTTAAGTGGACTAGCGGTCTACAATGAGCAGTTCTTC.

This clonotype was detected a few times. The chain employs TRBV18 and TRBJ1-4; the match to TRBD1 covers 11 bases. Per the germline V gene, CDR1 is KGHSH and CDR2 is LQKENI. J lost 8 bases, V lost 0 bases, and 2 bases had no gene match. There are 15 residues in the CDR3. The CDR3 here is CASSPPGQGGEKLFF. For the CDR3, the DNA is TGTGCCAGCTCACCACCGGGACAGGGGGGAGAAAAACTGTTTTTT. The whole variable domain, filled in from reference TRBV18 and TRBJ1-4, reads NAGVMQNPRHLVRRRGQEARLRCSPMKGHSHVYWYRQLPEEGLKFMVYLQKENIIDESGMPKERFSAEFPKEGPSILRIQQVVRGDSAAYFCASSPPGQGGEKLFFGSGTQLSVL.

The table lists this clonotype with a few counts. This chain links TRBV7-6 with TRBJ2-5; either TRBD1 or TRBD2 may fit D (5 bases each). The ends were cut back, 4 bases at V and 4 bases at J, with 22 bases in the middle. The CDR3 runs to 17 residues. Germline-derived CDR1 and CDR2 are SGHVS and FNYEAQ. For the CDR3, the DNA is TGTGCCAGCAGCTCCTGGGACCGTGGCTGGTCACGAGAGACCCAGTACTTC. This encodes CASSSWDRGWSRETQYF. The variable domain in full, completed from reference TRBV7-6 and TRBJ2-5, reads GAGVSQSPRYKVTKRGQDVALRCDPISGHVSLYWYRQALGQGPEFLTYFNYEAQQDKSGLPNDRFSAERPEGSISTLTIQRTEQRDSAMYRCASSSWDRGWSRETQYFGPGTRLLVL.

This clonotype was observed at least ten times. CDR3 loop: CASSLGGLAGEPAQYF. The CDR3 DNA reads as TGTGCCAGCAGCTTAGGCGGACTAGCGGGAGAACCCGCGCAGTACTTC. The chain recombines TRBV7-2 with TRBJ2-7; 13 nucleotides agree with TRBD2. Germline loops: CDR1 SGHTA, CDR2 FQGNSA. Trimming at V came to 1 base and at J to 9 bases, leaving 9 bases not matched to a gene. The CDR3 has 16 residues.

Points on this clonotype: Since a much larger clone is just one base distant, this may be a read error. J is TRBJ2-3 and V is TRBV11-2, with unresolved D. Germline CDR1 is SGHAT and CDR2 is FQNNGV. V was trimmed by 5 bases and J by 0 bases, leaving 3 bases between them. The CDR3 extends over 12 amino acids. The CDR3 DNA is TGTGCCAGCAGCGAAAGCACAGATACGCAGTATTTT. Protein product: CASSESTDTQYF.

The CDR3 nucleotides are TGCAGTGCTACCGGGACATCTCAAGAGACCCAGTACTTC. As protein: CSATGTSQETQYF. V gene TRBV20-1 combines with J gene TRBJ2-5, with D possibly matching TRBD1 (6 bases). The CDR3 length is 13 residues. Trimming pared 4 bases from V and 2 bases from J, leaving 11 bases between. Germline-derived CDR1 and CDR2 are DFQATT and SNEGSKA (reference sequence).

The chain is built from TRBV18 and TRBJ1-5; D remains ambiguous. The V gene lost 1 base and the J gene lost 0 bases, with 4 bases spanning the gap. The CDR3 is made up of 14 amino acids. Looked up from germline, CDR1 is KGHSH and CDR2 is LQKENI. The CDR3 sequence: CASSPQNSNQPQHF. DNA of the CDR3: TGTGCCAGCTCACCACAGAATAGCAATCAGCCCCAGCATTTT.

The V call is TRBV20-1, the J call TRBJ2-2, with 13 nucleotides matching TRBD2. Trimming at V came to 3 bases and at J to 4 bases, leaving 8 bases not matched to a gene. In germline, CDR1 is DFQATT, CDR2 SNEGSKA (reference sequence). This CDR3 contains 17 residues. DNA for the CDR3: TGCAGTGCTAGTTTGACTAGCGGGAGGCTCGTCACCGGGGAGCTGTTTTTT. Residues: CSASLTSGRLVTGELFF.

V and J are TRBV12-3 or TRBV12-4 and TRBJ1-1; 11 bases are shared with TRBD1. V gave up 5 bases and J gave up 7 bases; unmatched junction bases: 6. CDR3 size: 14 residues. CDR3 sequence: CASSADRGPNEAFF. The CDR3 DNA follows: TGTGCCAGCAGTGCGGACAGGGGGCCGAATGAAGCTTTCTTT.

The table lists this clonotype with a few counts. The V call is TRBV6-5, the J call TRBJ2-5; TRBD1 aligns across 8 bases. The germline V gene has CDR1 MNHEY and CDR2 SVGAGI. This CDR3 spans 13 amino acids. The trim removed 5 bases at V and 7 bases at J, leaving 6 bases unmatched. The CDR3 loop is CASSRQGWGTQYF. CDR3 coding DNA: TGTGCCAGCAGTCGACAGGGGTGGGGGACCCAGTACTTC.

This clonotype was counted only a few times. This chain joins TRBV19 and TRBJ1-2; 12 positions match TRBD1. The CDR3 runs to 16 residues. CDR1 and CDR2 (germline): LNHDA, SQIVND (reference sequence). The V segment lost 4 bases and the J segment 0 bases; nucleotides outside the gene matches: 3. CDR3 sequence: CASSTGQGAPNYGYTF. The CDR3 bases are TGTGCCAGTAGTACGGGACAGGGGGCCCCTAACTATGGCTACACCTTC.

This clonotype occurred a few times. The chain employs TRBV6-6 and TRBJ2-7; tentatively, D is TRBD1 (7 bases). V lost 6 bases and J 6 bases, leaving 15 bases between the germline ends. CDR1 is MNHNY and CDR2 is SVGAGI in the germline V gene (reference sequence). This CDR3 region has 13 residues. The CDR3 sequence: CASRRDSQAEQYV. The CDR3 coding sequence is TGTGCCAGCAGGCGGGACAGCCAGGCCGAGCAGTACGTC.

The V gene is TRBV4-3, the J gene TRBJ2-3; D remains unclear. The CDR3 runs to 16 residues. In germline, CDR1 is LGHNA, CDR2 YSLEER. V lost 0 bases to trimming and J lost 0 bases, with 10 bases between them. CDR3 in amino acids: CASSQDEDSSTDTQYF. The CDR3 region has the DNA TGCGCCAGCAGCCAAGATGAAGACTCGAGCACAGATACGCAGTATTTT.

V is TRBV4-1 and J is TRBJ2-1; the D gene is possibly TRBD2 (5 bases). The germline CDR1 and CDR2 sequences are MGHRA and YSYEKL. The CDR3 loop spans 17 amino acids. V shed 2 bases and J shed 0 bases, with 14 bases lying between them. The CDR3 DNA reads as TGCGCCAGCAGCCAACCCGAGGGTGGGAGCTCCTACAATGAGCAGTTCTTC. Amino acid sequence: CASSQPEGGSSYNEQFF.

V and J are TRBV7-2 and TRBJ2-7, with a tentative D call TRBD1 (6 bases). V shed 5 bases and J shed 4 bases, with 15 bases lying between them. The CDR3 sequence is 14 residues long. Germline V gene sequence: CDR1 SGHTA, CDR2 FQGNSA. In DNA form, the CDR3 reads TGTGCCAGCAGCGCCGGGACACAGCTATACGAGCAGTACTTC. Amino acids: CASSAGTQLYEQYF.